This T cell receptor (beta chain) came from a study of T-cell reconstitution after alpha-beta-depleted transplantation in children. This CDR3 contains 15 residues. Per the germline V gene, CDR1 is SNHLY and CDR2 is FYNNEI. The V gene lost 6 bases and the J gene lost 0 bases, with 13 bases spanning the gap. The TCRbeta library was prepared with unique molecular identifiers. One entry per CDR3 protein, called by TCRdb with MiXCR from the PCR reads. The data contain around 800,000 distinct CDR3 sequences, roughly 15% of them singletons. The specimen comprised PBMCs, mostly from graft donor cells, sampled 360 days after TCRalphabeta/CD19-depleted stem cell transplant. V gene TRBV2 combines with J gene TRBJ2-3; D is possibly TRBD1 (7 bases). The sequence came from a male patient younger than 18 who had a stem cell transplant for acute lymphoblastic leukemia, so the T cells may come from the graft donor. The CDR3 loop reads CASRRDSLSTDTQYF. CDR3 bases: TGTGCCAGCAGGCGGGACAGCCTAAGCACAGATACGCAGTATTTT.